The clone carrying this T cell receptor (beta chain) was recorded at least ten times. What it binds is unknown. Per germline, CDR1 SGHTA and CDR2 FQGNSA. The V end lost 5 bases, the J end lost 1 base, and 14 bases lay between the germline ends. The CDR3 is 15 amino acids. This specimen comes from a study of T cell repertoires in cytomegalovirus infection. Study outcomes and limitations: Of the TCR beta families, the public ones yielded a cumulative frequency that identified carriers of CMV plus the relevant HLA. Dominating the ex vivo response were HLA-C-restricted CMV-specific TCR beta clonotypes.

TCRdb reprocessed the reads with MiXCR, giving one entry per CDR3 protein. The data hold around 110,000 distinct CDR3 sequences, with about 9.5% observed a single time. The sequenced sample consisted of PBMCs, sequenced either directly or after in vitro stimulation (not recorded which). The sequence came from a human donor in good health (CMV status not recorded). Some clones in this sample may be carry-over from other donors' samples. The chain combines TRBV7-2 with TRBJ2-5; D is possibly TRBD1 (5 bases). The CDR3 here is CASSPGGASQETQYF. The CDR3 coding sequence is TGTGCCAGCAGCCCTGGTGGGGCCTCCCAAGAGACCCAGTACTTC.